Below, 12 T cell receptor beta chains from the same sample are listed, as sequenced in a study of blood T cell repertoires in COVID-19. TCRdb's table, derived via immunoSEQ multiplex PCR, lists solely in-frame clones and lacks some. This table holds around 440,000 clones, approximately 90% found once. Sequencing used peripheral blood. All receptors derive from a woman between 45 and 65 years old with COVID-19, enrolled during active disease.

The chain is built from TRBV10-1 and TRBJ1-6, with D tentatively TRBD1 (6 bases). V gave up 4 bases and J gave up 10 bases, with 14 bases separating them. Per the germline V gene, CDR1 is WNHNN and CDR2 is SYGVQD (reference sequence). This CDR3 is built from 14 residues. CDR3: CASSAGTTGSPLHF. Written as DNA, the CDR3 is TGCGCCAGCAGTGCCGGGACAACGGGATCACCCCTCCACTTT.

The chain has TRBV19 and TRBJ2-7; D is uncertain. This CDR3 comprises 12 residues. V was pared by 1 base and J by 5 bases, with 6 bases between. The germline V gene has CDR1 LNHDA and CDR2 SQIVND (reference sequence). Here the CDR3 reads CASSIGTNEQYF. CDR3 sequence (DNA): TGTGCCAGTAGTATAGGAACAAACGAGCAGTACTTC.

This chain uses TRBV5-5 with TRBJ2-7; a weak D match, TRBD2 (7 bases). Looked up from germline, CDR1 is SGHKS and CDR2 is YYEKEE (reference sequence). The length of the CDR3 is 15 residues. V dropped 0 bases and J dropped 2 bases, with 12 bases sitting between them. The CDR3 DNA reads as TGTGCCAGCAGCTTGGGAGGGGGGGACCCCTACGAGCAGTACTTC. Amino acid sequence: CASSLGGGDPYEQYF. Looking up the rest from reference TRBV5-5 and TRBJ2-7 gives the full variable domain: DAGVTQSPTHLIKTRGQQVTLRCSPISGHKSVSWYQQVLGQGPQFIFQYYEKEERGRGNFPDRFSARQFPNYSSELNVNALLLGDSALYLCASSLGGGDPYEQYFGPGTRLTVT.

This chain connects TRBV4-1 to TRBJ2-6; 10 bases are shared with TRBD2. This CDR3 is 17 amino acids long. Trimming took 4 bases from V and 1 from J; bases not matched to a gene: 4. CDR1 and CDR2 (germline): MGHRA, YSYEKL. The CDR3 spells CASSLSGGRSGANVLTF. In nucleotides, the CDR3 is TGCGCCAGCAGCCTTAGCGGGGGGCGATCTGGGGCCAACGTCCTGACTTTC.

This chain links TRBV7-8 with TRBJ2-2, with D uncertain. This CDR3 region has 16 residues. Germline CDR1 reads SGHVS; CDR2 reads FQNEAQ. V was shortened by 1 base and J by 6 bases, with 15 bases between the two germline ends. CDR3 coding DNA: TGTGCCAGCAGCTTAGTCCTAGTTATGTCCGCCGGGGAGCTGTTTTTT. It translates to CASSLVLVMSAGELFF.

The count of this clone is one. The V and J genes are TRBV30 and TRBJ2-6; 10 nucleotides match TRBD1. In germline, CDR1 is GTSNPN, CDR2 SVGIG (reference sequence). The J segment lost 2 bases and the V segment lost 2 bases, leaving 3 bases of the junction unmatched. The CDR3 contains 16 residues. The CDR3 region has the DNA TGTGCCTGGAGTCTAGGGACAGGGGCTGGGGCCAACGTCCTGACTTTC. Its translation is CAWSLGTGAGANVLTF.

J is TRBJ2-1 and V is TRBV29-1, with D perhaps matching TRBD2 (6 bases). From germline, CDR1 is SQVTM and CDR2 ANQGSEA. V lost 7 bases and J lost 5, with 15 bases in between. This CDR3 has 13 residues. CDR3 in amino acids: CSAGEVSNNEQFF. The CDR3, as DNA: TGCAGCGCTGGGGAGGTTAGCAACAATGAGCAGTTCTTC.

The V gene is TRBV7-2, the J gene TRBJ1-2; 7 positions agree with TRBD1. This CDR3 is built from 16 residues. V lost 5 bases and J lost 0; bases outside the gene matches: 9. From germline, CDR1 is SGHTA and CDR2 FQGNSA. Written as DNA, the CDR3 is TGTGCCAGCAGCCCCCGACAGGGTCTAGCTAACTATGGCTACACCTTC. It translates to CASSPRQGLANYGYTF.

The V gene is TRBV7-2, the J gene TRBJ1-6; D is perhaps TRBD1 (5 bases). The length of the CDR3 is 15 residues. Looked up from germline, CDR1 is SGHTA and CDR2 is FQGNSA. The V end was cut by 8 bases, the J end by 4 bases, with 15 bases between. In DNA form, the CDR3 reads TGTGCCAGCTTATTAGTTGCAGGGTATAATTCACCCCTCCACTTT. It yields the protein CASLLVAGYNSPLHF.

This rearrangement joins TRBV21-1 to TRBJ2-2; the DNA was not compared with TRBD1, the D call given in the table. TRBV21-1 is a pseudogene segment. This CDR3 region has 16 residues. The CDR3 DNA follows: TGTGCCAGCAGCTCAGACAGGGGTTCGGTTACCGGGGAGCTGTTTTTT. Protein: CASSSDRGSVTGELFF.

This chain joins TRBV11-3 and TRBJ1-1, with 12 bases aligning to TRBD1. V lost 5 bases, J lost 7 bases, and 8 bases stayed unmatched. The CDR3 length is 15 residues. The germline V gene has CDR1 SGHNT and CDR2 YENEEA. CDR3 nucleotides: TGTGCCAGCAGCCCCCGGGGACAGGGGGCGGATGAAGCTTTCTTT. The encoded protein is CASSPRGQGADEAFF.

The chain links TRBV5-4 to TRBJ2-7, with 8 bases lining up with TRBD1. Trimming removed 0 bases from V and 0 bases from J; junction bases left unmatched: 2. Per the germline V gene, CDR1 is SGHNT and CDR2 is YYREEE (reference sequence). The CDR3 is 15 amino acids. The CDR3 is CASSLGDRSSYEQYF. DNA of the CDR3: TGTGCCAGCAGCTTGGGGGACAGGAGCTCCTACGAGCAGTACTTC. Together with reference TRBV5-4 and TRBJ2-7, the CDR3 gives the full variable domain: ETGVTQSPTHLIKTRGQQVTLRCSSQSGHNTVSWYQQALGQGPQFIFQYYREEENGRGNFPPRFSGLQFPNYSSELNVNALELDDSALYLCASSLGDRSSYEQYFGPGTRLTVT.